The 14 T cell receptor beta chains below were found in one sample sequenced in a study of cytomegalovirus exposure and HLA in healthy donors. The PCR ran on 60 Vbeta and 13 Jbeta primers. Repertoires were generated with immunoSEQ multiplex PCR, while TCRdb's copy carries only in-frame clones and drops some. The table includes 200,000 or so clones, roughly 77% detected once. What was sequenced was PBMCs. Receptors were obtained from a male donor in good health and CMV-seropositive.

The CDR3 DNA sequence: TGTGCCAGCAGCGCACGCCAGGGTGGTGGCTACACCTTC. Its translation is CASSARQGGGYTF. The V and J genes are TRBV7-9 and TRBJ1-2, with a possible D match to TRBD1 (5 bases). CDR1 is SEHNR and CDR2 is FQNEAQ in the germline V gene (reference sequence). CDR3 length: 13 amino acids. The V end lost 5 bases, the J end lost 7 bases, and 14 bases lay between the germline ends.

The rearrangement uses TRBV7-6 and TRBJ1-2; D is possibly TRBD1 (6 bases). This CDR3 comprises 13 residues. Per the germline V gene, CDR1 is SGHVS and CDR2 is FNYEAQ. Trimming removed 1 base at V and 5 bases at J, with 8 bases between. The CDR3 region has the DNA TGTGCCAGCAGCTTAGGCAGGGGATATGGCTACACCTTC. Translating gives CASSLGRGYGYTF.

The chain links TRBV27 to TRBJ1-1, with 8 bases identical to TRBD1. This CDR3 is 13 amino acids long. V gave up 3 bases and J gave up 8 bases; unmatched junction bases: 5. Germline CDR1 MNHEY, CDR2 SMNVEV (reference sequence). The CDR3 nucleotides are TGTGCCAGCAGTTTGGACAGGGCGACAGAAGCTTTCTTT. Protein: CASSLDRATEAFF.

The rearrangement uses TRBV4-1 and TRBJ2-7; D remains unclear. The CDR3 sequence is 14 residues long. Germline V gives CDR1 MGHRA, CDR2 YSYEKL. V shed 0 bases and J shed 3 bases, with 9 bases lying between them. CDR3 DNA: TGCGCCAGCAGCCAAGACCACCAGATCTACGAGCAGTACTTC. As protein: CASSQDHQIYEQYF.

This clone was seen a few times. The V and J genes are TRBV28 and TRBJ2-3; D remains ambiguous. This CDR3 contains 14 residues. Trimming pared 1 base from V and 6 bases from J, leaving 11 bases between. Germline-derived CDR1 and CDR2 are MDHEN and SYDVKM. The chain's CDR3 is CASSLSAPRDTQYF. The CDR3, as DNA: TGTGCCAGCAGTTTATCCGCGCCCCGGGATACGCAGTATTTT.

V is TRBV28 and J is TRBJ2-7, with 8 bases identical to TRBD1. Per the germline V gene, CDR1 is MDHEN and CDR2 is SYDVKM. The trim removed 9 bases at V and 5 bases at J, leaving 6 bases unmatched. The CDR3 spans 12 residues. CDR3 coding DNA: TGTGCCAGTATCGGACAGGGTAACGAGCAGTACTTC. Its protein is CASIGQGNEQYF.

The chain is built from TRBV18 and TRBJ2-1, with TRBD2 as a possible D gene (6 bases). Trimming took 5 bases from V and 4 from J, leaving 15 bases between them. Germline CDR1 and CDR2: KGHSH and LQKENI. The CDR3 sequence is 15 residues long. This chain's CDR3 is CASSELAGLYNEQFF. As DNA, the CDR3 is TGTGCCAGCTCAGAACTAGCTGGGTTGTACAATGAGCAGTTCTTC.

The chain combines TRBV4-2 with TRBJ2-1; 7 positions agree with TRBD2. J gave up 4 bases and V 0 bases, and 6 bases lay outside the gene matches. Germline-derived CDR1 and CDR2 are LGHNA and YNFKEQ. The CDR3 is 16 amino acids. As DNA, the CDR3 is TGTGCCAGCAGCCAAGATCAGGCTAGCGGATACAATGAGCAGTTCTTC. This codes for CASSQDQASGYNEQFF.

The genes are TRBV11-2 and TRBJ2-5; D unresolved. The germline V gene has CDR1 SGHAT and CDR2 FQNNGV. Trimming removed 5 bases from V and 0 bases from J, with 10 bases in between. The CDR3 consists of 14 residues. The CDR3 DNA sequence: TGTGCCAGCAGCCGAACAGTGTACCAAGAGACCCAGTACTTC. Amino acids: CASSRTVYQETQYF.

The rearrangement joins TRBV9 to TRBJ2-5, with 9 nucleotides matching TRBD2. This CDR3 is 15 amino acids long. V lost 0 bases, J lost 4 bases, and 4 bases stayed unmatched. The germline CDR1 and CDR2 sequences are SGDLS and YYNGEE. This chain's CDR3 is CASSVVAGEPETQYF. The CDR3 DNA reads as TGTGCCAGCAGCGTAGTAGCGGGAGAGCCAGAGACCCAGTACTTC. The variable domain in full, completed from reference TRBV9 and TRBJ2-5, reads DSGVTQTPKHLITATGQRVTLRCSPRSGDLSVYWYQQSLDQGLQFLIQYYNGEERAKGNILERFSAQQFPDLHSELNLSSLELGDSALYFCASSVVAGEPETQYFGPGTRLLVL.

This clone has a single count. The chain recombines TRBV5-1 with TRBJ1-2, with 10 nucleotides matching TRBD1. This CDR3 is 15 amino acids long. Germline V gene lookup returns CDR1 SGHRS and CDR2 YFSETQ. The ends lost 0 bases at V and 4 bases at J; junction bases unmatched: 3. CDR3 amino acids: CASSLGDRGGYGYTF. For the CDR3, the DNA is TGCGCCAGCAGCTTGGGGGACAGGGGCGGCTATGGCTACACCTTC.

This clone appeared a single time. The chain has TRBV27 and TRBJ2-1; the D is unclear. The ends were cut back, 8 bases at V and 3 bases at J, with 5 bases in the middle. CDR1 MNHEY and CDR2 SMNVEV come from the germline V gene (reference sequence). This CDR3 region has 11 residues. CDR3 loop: CASPNYNEQFF. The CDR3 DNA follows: TGTGCCAGCCCCAACTACAATGAGCAGTTCTTC.

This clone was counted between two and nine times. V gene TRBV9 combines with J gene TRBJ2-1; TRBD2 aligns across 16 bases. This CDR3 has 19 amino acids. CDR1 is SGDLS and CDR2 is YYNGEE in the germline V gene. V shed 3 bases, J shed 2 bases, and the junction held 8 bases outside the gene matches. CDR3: CASSAIGTSGGAAYNEQFF. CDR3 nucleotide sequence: TGTGCCAGCAGCGCCATCGGGACTAGCGGGGGGGCGGCCTACAATGAGCAGTTCTTC.

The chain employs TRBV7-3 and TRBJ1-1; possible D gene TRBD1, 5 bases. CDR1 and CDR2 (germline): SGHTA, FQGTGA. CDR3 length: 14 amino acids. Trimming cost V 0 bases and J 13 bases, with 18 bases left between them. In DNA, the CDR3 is TGTGCCAGCAGCTTAACTGGGGGACCGACGGGGGTTTTCTTT. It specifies CASSLTGGPTGVFF.